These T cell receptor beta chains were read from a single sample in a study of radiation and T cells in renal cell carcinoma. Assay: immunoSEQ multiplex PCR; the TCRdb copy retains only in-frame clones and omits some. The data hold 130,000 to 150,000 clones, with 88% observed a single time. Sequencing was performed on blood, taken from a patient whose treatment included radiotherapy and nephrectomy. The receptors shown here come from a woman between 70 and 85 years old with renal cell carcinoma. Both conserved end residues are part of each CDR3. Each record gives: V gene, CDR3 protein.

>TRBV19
CASRSSGRTDTQYF
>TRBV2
CASRGVSYNEQFF
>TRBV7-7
CASSLNSGYQETQYF
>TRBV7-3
CASSRGTGGYGYTF
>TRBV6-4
CASSEYLGTDTQYF
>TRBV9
CASSTSGTNQETQYF
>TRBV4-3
CASSQAMGNQETQYF
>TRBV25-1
CASSGTANSPLHF
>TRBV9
CASSVAGGNTEAFF
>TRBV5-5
CASSLDWSSYNSPLHF
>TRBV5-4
CASSQMVGMNTEAFF
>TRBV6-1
CASSVGTATNEKLFF
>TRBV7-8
CASSFQATSYNEQFF
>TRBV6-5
CASSYGTGEFYEQYF
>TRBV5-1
CASSLDDRPEGGQYF
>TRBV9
CASSAGTSFYEQYF
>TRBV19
CASKSGIYGYTF
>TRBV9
CASSVATVNYGYTF
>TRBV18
CASSPGDSLTYEQYF
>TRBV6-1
CAGQPWQGYGYTF
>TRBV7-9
CASSLEQNLPLHF
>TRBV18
CASSPRDRAGEQYF
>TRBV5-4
CASSLGLAGGTGELFF
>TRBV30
CAWSVRGAEAFF
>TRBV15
CATSGRSGANVLTF
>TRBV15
CATSRDWGANTEAFF
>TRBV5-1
CASSFGLAGAYEQYF
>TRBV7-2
CASSLLGRGLYF
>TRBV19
CASSVGAGVGELFF
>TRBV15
CATSRGPLQARNSPLHF
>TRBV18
CASSLDRATEAFF
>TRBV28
CASREAKRTPYTF
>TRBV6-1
CASSAGTGAGNTIYF
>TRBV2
CASRGDSNTGELFF
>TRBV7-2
CASSLLQMRFGNTEAFF
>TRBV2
CASSYNTDTQYF
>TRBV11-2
CASSLGRASYGYTF
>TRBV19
CASQGIGNQPQHF
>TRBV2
CASSGRGLGNEKLFF
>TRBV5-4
CASSRTAESMNTEAFF
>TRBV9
CASSTGTGVGANVLTF
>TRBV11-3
CASSSGGETSYEQYF
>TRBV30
CAWNPSGGRYEQYF
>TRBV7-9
CASSPSTGVNTEAFF
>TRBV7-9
CASSFNPWGTEAFF
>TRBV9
CASSVDQGQETQYF
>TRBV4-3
CASSQEGRGTGELFF
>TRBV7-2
CASSPTGGGASGYTF
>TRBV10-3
CAISTSGFTSTDTQYF
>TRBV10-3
CAIRGTDSPLHF
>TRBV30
CAWRGRTPYEQYF
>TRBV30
CAWSGTGKEAQYF
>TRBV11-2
CASSLGTGNSSPLHF
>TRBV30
CAWSPLRGPTEAFF
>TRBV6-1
CASSVIGAVTEKLFF
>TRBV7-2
CASSISGDQPQHF
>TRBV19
CASSIGGSEETQYF
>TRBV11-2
CASSLTLALGDEQFF
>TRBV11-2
CASSLEGGWTDTQYF
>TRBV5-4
CASSTGGENSPLHF